This TCR beta chain was recovered during a study of response to subunit inactivated influenza vaccine. General study points: Authors suggested each seasonal flu vaccination may recruit only limited numbers of new T cells.

MiXCR was run by TCRdb on the RT-PCR reads, yielding one entry per CDR3 protein. This table has about 530,000 distinct CDR3 sequences, roughly 13% appearing once. CDR3 length: 14 amino acids. Germline CDR1 SGHAT, CDR2 FQNNGV. Trimming shortened V by 5 bases and J by 3 bases, and 14 bases separated the two germline ends. On this clonotype: Antigen unknown.

The V and J genes are TRBV11-2 and TRBJ2-7; D not resolved. This clonotype originated in a man aged 45-65 years who received an inactivated influenza vaccine. Sequences were derived from PBMCs from blood, sampled more than 35 days after vaccination. CDR3 DNA sequence: TGTGCCAGCAGCCCCCAGACGACGGGCTACGAGCAGTACTTC. It codes for CASSPQTTGYEQYF.